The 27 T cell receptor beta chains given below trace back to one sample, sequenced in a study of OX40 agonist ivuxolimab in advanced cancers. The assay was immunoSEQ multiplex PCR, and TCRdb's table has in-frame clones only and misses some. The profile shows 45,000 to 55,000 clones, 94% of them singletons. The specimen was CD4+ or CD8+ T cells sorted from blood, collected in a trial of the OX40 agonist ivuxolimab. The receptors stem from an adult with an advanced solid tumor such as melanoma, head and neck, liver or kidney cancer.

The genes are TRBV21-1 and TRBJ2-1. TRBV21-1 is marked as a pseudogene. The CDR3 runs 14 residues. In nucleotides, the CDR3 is TGTGCCAGCAGCAAAGGGGGAAGGAGCAATGAGCAGTTCTTC. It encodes CASSKGGRSNEQFF.

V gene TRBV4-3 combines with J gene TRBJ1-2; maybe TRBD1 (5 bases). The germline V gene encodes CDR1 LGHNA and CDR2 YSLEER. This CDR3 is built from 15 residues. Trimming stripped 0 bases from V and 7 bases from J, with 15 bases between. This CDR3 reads CASSQDKPPGTGYTF. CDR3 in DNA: TGCGCCAGCAGCCAAGATAAACCCCCGGGGACTGGCTACACCTTC.

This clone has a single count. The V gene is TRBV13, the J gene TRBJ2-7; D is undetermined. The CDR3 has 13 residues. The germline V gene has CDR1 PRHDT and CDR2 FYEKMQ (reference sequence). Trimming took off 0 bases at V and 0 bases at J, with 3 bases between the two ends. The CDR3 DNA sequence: TGTGCCAGCAGCTTAGGATTCTCCTACGAGCAGTACTTC. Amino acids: CASSLGFSYEQYF.

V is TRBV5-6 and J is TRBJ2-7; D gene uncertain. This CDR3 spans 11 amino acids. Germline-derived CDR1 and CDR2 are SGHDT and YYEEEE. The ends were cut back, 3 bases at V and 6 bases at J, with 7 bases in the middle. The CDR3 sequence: CASSWKSEQYF. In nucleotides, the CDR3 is TGTGCCAGCAGCTGGAAGAGCGAGCAGTACTTC. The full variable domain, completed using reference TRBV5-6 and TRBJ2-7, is DAGVTQSPTHLIKTRGQQVTLRCSPKSGHDTVSWYQQALGQGPQFIFQYYEEEERQRGNFPDRFSGHQFPNYSSELNVNALLLGDSALYLCASSWKSEQYFGPGTRLTVT.

The CDR3 nucleotides read TGTGCCAGCTGGGGGGGACTAGGCGGGAGGTTCTACGAGCAGTACTTC. Protein: CASWGGLGGRFYEQYF. This chain links TRBV2 with TRBJ2-7; 8 bases are a match to TRBD2. The CDR3 is 16 residues long. V shed 8 bases and J 3 bases; nucleotides not matched to a gene: 15. Germline CDR1 and CDR2: SNHLY and FYNNEI.

Written as DNA, the CDR3 is TGTGCCAGTAGTATGAGGGCCTATGGCTACACCTTC. This translates into CASSMRAYGYTF. The chain employs TRBV19 and TRBJ1-2; D not certain. The CDR3 length is 12 residues. V was pared by 3 bases and J by 4 bases, with 6 bases between. The germline CDR1 and CDR2 sequences are LNHDA and SQIVND (reference sequence).

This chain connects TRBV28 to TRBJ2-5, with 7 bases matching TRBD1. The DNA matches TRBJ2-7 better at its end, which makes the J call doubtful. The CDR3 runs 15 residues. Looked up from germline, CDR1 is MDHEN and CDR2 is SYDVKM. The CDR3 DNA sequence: TGTGCCAGCAGTGCCCGGGACAGCGACTACTACGAGCAGTACTTC. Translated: CASSARDSDYYEQYF.

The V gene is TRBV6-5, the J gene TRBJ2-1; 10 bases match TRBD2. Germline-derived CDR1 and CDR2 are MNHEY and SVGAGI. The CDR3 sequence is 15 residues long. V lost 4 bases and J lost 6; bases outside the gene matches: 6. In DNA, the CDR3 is TGTGCCAGCAGTTTAGCGGGAGGTGGGCGCAATGAGCAGTTCTTC. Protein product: CASSLAGGGRNEQFF.

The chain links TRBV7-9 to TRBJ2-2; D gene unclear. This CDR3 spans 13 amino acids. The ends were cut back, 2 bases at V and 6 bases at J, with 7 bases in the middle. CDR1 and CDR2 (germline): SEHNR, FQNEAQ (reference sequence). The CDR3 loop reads CASSLPLSGELFF. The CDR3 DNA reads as TGTGCCAGCAGCTTACCGCTTTCCGGGGAGCTGTTTTTT.

The chain's CDR3 is CASTASRGGYNEQFF. For the CDR3, the DNA is TGTGCCAGTACGGCTAGCAGGGGGGGATACAATGAGCAGTTCTTC. The V call is TRBV19, the J call TRBJ2-1; D is perhaps TRBD1 or TRBD2 (7 bases each). V lost 7 bases and J 4 bases, leaving 17 bases between the germline ends. Germline CDR1 reads LNHDA; CDR2 reads SQIVND (reference sequence). CDR3 size: 15 residues.

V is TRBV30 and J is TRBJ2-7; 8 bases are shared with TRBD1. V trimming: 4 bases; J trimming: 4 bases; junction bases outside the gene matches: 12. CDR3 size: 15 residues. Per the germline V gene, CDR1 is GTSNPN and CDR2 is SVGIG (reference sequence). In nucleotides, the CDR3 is TGTGCCTGGACAGAACATGGACAGGGTGGGTACGAGCAGTACTTC. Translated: CAWTEHGQGGYEQYF.

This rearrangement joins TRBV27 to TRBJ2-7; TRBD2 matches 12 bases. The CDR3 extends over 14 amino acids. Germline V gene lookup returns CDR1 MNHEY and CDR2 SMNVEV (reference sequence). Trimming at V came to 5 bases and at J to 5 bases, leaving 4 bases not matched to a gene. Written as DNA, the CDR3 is TGTGCCAGCAGTCCTAGCGGGAGGGTCGACGAGCAGTACTTC. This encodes CASSPSGRVDEQYF.

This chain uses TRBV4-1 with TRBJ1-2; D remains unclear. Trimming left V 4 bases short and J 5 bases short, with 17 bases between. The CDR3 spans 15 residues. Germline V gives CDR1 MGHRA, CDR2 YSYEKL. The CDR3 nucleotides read TGCGCCAGCAGCCCAGCTGGCGGGGATAGGTATGGCTACACCTTC. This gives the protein CASSPAGGDRYGYTF.

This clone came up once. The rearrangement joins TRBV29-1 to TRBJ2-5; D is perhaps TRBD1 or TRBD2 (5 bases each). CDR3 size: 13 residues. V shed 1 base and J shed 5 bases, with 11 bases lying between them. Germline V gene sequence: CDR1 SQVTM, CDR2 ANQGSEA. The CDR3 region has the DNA TGCAGCGTTGAAGGGGACCCGAGGGAGACCCAGTACTTC. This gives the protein CSVEGDPRETQYF.

The CDR3 region is CASSQHASRAITDTQYF. The CDR3 DNA reads TGTGCCAGCAGCCAGCACGCTTCCAGGGCCATCACAGATACGCAGTATTTT. This chain links TRBV14 with TRBJ2-3, with D possibly matching TRBD1 (5 bases). The germline V gene encodes CDR1 SGHDN and CDR2 FVKESK. This CDR3 is built from 17 residues. Between the trimmed V and J ends, which lost 3 bases and 2 bases, there was a span of 18 bases.

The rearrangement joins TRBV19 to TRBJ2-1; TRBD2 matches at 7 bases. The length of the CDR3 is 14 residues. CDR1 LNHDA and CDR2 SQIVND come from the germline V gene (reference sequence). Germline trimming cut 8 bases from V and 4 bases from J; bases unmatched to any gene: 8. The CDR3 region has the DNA TGTGCCAGTGCGCTGGGACTAACTTACAATGAGCAGTTCTTC. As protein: CASALGLTYNEQFF.

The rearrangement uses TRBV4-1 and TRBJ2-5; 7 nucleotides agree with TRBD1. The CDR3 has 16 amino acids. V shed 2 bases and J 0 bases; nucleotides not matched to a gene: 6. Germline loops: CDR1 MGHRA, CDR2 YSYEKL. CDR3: CASSQRGTEYQETQYF. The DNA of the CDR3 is TGCGCCAGCAGCCAAAGAGGGACAGAGTACCAAGAGACCCAGTACTTC.

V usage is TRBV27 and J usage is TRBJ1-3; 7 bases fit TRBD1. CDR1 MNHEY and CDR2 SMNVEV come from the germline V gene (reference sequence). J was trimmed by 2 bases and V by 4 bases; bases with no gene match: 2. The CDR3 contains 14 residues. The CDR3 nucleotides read TGTGCCAGCAGTTCGACAGGGACTGGAAACACCATATATTTT. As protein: CASSSTGTGNTIYF.

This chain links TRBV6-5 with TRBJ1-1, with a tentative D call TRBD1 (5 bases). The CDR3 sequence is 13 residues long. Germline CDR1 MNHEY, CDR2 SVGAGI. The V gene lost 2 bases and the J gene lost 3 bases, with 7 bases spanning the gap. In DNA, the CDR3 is TGTGCCAGCAGTTACGAAGGGGACACTGAAGCTTTCTTT. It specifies CASSYEGDTEAFF.

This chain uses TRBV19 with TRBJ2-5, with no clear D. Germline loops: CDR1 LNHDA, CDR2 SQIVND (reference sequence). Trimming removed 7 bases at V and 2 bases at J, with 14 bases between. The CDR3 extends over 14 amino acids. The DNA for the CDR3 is TGTGCCAGTACAGACCCGGACGGGCAAGAGACCCAGTACTTC. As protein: CASTDPDGQETQYF.

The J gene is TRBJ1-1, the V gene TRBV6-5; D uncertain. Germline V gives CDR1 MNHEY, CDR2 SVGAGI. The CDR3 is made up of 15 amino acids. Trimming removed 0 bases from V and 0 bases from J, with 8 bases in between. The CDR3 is CASSYSSDLNTEAFF. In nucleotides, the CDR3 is TGTGCCAGCAGTTACTCGTCAGACTTGAACACTGAAGCTTTCTTT.

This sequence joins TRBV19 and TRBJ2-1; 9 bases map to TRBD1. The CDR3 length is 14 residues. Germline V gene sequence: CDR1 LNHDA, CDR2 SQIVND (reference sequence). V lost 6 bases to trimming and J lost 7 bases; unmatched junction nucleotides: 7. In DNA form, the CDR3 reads TGTGCCAGTAGAAAACAGGGGGCGCGGAATGAGCAGTTCTTC. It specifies CASRKQGARNEQFF. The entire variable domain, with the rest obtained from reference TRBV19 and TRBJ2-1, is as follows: DGGITQSPKYLFRKEGQNVTLSCEQNLNHDAMYWYRQDPGQGLRLIYYSQIVNDFQKGDIAEGYSVSREKKESFPLTVTSAQKNPTAFYLCASRKQGARNEQFFGPGTRLTVL.

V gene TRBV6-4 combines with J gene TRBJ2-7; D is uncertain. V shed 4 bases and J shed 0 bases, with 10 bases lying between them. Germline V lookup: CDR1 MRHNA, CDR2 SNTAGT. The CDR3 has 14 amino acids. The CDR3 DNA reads TGTGCCAGCAGTGCTACAGAGAGCTCCTACGAGCAGTACTTC. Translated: CASSATESSYEQYF.

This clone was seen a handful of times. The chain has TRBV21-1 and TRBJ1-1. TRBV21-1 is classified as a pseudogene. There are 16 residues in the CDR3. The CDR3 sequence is CASSKELRRGGTEAFF. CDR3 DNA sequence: TGTGCCAGCAGCAAAGAGCTTCGGAGGGGCGGGACTGAAGCTTTCTTT.

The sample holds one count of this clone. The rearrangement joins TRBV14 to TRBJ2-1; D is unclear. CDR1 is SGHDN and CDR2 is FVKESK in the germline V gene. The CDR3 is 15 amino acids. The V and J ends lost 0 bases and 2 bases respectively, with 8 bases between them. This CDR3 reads CASSQDERTYNEQFF. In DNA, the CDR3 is TGTGCCAGCAGCCAAGATGAGAGAACCTACAATGAGCAGTTCTTC.

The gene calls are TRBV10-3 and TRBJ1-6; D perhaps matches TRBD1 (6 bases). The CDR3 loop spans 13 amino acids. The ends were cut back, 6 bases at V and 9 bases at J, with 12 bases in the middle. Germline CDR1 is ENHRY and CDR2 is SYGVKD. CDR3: CAIRTGLGSPLHF. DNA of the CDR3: TGTGCCATCAGGACAGGTTTAGGTTCACCCCTCCACTTT.

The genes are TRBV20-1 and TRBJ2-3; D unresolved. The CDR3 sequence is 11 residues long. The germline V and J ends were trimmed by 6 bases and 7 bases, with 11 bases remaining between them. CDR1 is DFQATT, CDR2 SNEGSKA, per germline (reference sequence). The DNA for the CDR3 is TGCAGTGCCTCGATCAGCAATACGCAGTATTTT. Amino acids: CSASISNTQYF.